A selection of T cell receptor beta chains follows, all from one sample in a study of cytomegalovirus exposure and HLA in healthy donors. The repertoire was sequenced with immunoSEQ multiplex PCR; TCRdb's copy has only in-frame clones and lacks some. This table holds more than 85,000 clones, roughly four fifths found once. Sequencing was carried out using PBMCs. These receptors came from a female donor in good health and CMV-seronegative. The CDR3 runs from the conserved cysteine through the conserved F or W. D genes are given only for firm matches. Not every row has a clone size; where given, it reads once, few, many or a size class.

D gene: NA; J gene: TRBJ2-6; clone size: once; V gene: TRBV27; CDR3 DNA: TGTGCCAGCAGTTTGGCCGCCTCTGGGGCCAACGTCCTGACTTTC; CDR3 protein: CASSLAASGANVLTF
D gene: TRBD1; J gene: TRBJ2-7; clone size: NA; V gene: TRBV6-5; CDR3 DNA: TGTGCCAGCAGGGACAGGTACGAGCAGTACTTC; CDR3 protein: CASRDRYEQYF
D gene: NA; J gene: TRBJ2-7; clone size: NA; V gene: TRBV5-1; CDR3 DNA: TGCGCCAGCAGCTTGGGGGGCAGCTCTACCTACGAGCAGTACTTC; CDR3 protein: CASSLGGSSTYEQYF
D gene: NA; J gene: TRBJ2-1; clone size: NA; V gene: TRBV7-3; CDR3 DNA: TGTGCCAGCAGCTTAGTAGCTGCCGCCTACAATGAGCAGTTCTTC; CDR3 protein: CASSLVAAAYNEQFF
D gene: NA; J gene: TRBJ1-1; clone size: few; V gene: TRBV7-3; CDR3 DNA: TGTGCCAGCAGCTTACAGGGGAACACTGAAGCTTTCTTT; CDR3 protein: CASSLQGNTEAFF
D gene: TRBD1; J gene: TRBJ1-1; clone size: once; V gene: TRBV18; CDR3 DNA: TGTGCCAGCTCCCCCTGGACAGGCGAGAACACTGAAGCTTTCTTT; CDR3 protein: CASSPWTGENTEAFF
D gene: NA; J gene: TRBJ2-5; clone size: NA; V gene: TRBV5-6; CDR3 DNA: TGTGCCAGCAGTAGCAGGGTTAGGGAGACCCAGTACTTC; CDR3 protein: CASSSRVRETQYF
D gene: NA; J gene: TRBJ1-2; clone size: NA; V gene: TRBV4-2; CDR3 DNA: TGTGCCAGCAGCCTACTACCCGGGAGGATTAACTATGGCTACACCTTC; CDR3 protein: CASSLLPGRINYGYTF
D gene: TRBD2; J gene: TRBJ2-7; clone size: NA; V gene: TRBV2; CDR3 DNA: TGTGCCAGCAGTGGAACCCTAGCGGGAGGGCCGGGGAACGAGCAGTACTTC; CDR3 protein: CASSGTLAGGPGNEQYF
D gene: TRBD1; J gene: TRBJ2-7; clone size: NA; V gene: TRBV7-2; CDR3 DNA: TGTGCCAGCAGCCTTTTCCCCGTGGGACAGGGGGGTGTGGGCTACGAGCAGTACTTC; CDR3 protein: CASSLFPVGQGGVGYEQYF
D gene: TRBD2; J gene: TRBJ2-1; clone size: NA; V gene: TRBV27; CDR3 DNA: TGTGCCAGCAGTTTCCTGGGGGGGAGGGCTTACAATGAGCAGTTCTTC; CDR3 protein: CASSFLGGRAYNEQFF
D gene: TRBD2; J gene: TRBJ2-5; clone size: NA; V gene: TRBV4-2; CDR3 DNA: TGTGCCAGCAGCCAAGATCCATCAATAGCGGGAGTCCCCGAGACCCAGTACTTC; CDR3 protein: CASSQDPSIAGVPETQYF
D gene: NA; J gene: TRBJ1-3; clone size: few; V gene: TRBV29-1; CDR3 DNA: TGCAGCGTTGAGAACAGTGGAAACACCATATATTTT; CDR3 protein: CSVENSGNTIYF
D gene: NA; J gene: TRBJ2-7; clone size: NA; V gene: TRBV10-2; CDR3 DNA: TGCGCCAGCAGCCCCGGGGTAGCGGAGGTATACGAGCAGTACTTC; CDR3 protein: CASSPGVAEVYEQYF
D gene: NA; J gene: TRBJ1-2; clone size: NA; V gene: TRBV9; CDR3 DNA: TGTGCCAGCAGCGTAGCGAATAGCTATGGCTACACCTTC; CDR3 protein: CASSVANSYGYTF
D gene: NA; J gene: TRBJ2-1; clone size: NA; V gene: TRBV5-1; CDR3 DNA: TGCGCCAGCAGCTTGTGGGGGGGGCCATCTAATGAGCAGTTCTTC; CDR3 protein: CASSLWGGPSNEQFF
D gene: TRBD1; J gene: TRBJ1-4; clone size: NA; V gene: TRBV7-9; CDR3 DNA: TGTTCCAGCAGCCTCACCCCGCGGACAGGGTATAATGAAAAACTGTTTTTT; CDR3 protein: CSSSLTPRTGYNEKLFF
D gene: TRBD1; J gene: TRBJ1-1; clone size: NA; V gene: TRBV6-1; CDR3 DNA: TGTGCCAGCAGTGATAGGACAGGGGGAGTTTTGAACACTGAAGCTTTCTTT; CDR3 protein: CASSDRTGGVLNTEAFF
D gene: TRBD1; J gene: TRBJ1-1; clone size: few; V gene: TRBV6-4; CDR3 DNA: TGTGCCAGCAGTTTCGGCCCCGGGACAGCGAGCATGAACACTGAAGCTTTCTTT; CDR3 protein: CASSFGPGTASMNTEAFF
D gene: NA; J gene: TRBJ2-5; clone size: once; V gene: TRBV11-2; CDR3 DNA: TGTGCCAGCAGCTTTGGGCCCAAACAAGAGACCCAGTACTTC; CDR3 protein: CASSFGPKQETQYF
D gene: NA; J gene: TRBJ1-2; clone size: NA; V gene: TRBV6-5; CDR3 DNA: TGTGCCAGCAGTTTCCAGGGAGGGGCGAACTATGGCTACACCTTC; CDR3 protein: CASSFQGGANYGYTF
D gene: TRBD1; J gene: TRBJ2-1; clone size: NA; V gene: TRBV28; CDR3 DNA: TGTGCCACCGTCCGGGACAGGGGGCGCAATGAGCAGTTCTTC; CDR3 protein: CATVRDRGRNEQFF
D gene: NA; J gene: TRBJ2-6; clone size: NA; V gene: TRBV7-2; CDR3 DNA: TGTGCCAGCAGCTGGAGGTTCTCTGGGGCCAACGTCCTGACTTTC; CDR3 protein: CASSWRFSGANVLTF
D gene: NA; J gene: TRBJ2-1; clone size: NA; V gene: TRBV30; CDR3 DNA: TGTGCCTGGAGTGCGGGTGAGCAGTTCTTC; CDR3 protein: CAWSAGEQFF
D gene: NA; J gene: TRBJ1-3; clone size: NA; V gene: TRBV19; CDR3 DNA: TGTGCCAGTAGTATCCCAGGGGCCTCTGGAAACACCATATATTTT; CDR3 protein: CASSIPGASGNTIYF
D gene: TRBD2; J gene: TRBJ2-7; clone size: NA; V gene: TRBV19; CDR3 DNA: TGTGCCAGTAGTCCCACGGGACTAGCGGGAGGTTACTACGAGCAGTACTTC; CDR3 protein: CASSPTGLAGGYYEQYF
D gene: TRBD2; J gene: TRBJ2-5; clone size: NA; V gene: TRBV5-1; CDR3 DNA: TGCGCCAGCAGCCTAGGGACTAGCGGTAACAGTATGTCCCAGTACTTC; CDR3 protein: CASSLGTSGNSMSQYF
D gene: TRBD1; J gene: TRBJ2-1; clone size: NA; V gene: TRBV10-1; CDR3 DNA: TGCGCCAGCAGTGGCGGGACAGGGGCGTACAATGAGCAGTTCTTC; CDR3 protein: CASSGGTGAYNEQFF
D gene: NA; J gene: TRBJ1-6; clone size: NA; V gene: TRBV7-2; CDR3 DNA: TGTGCCAGCAGCTCAGAGGGGGAATCACCCCTCCACTTT; CDR3 protein: CASSSEGESPLHF
D gene: NA; J gene: TRBJ1-5; clone size: few; V gene: TRBV10-2; CDR3 DNA: TGCGCCAGCAGTGAGTCGGAAAAGGGAGCGAATCAGCCCCAGCATTTT; CDR3 protein: CASSESEKGANQPQHF
D gene: NA; J gene: TRBJ1-1; clone size: NA; V gene: TRBV28; CDR3 DNA: TGTGCCAGCAGAAGGCAGGGATGGACTGAAGCTTTCTTT; CDR3 protein: CASRRQGWTEAFF
D gene: NA; J gene: TRBJ2-5; clone size: NA; V gene: TRBV28; CDR3 DNA: TGTGCCAGCAGTCGACCACGGGGGACCCAGTACTTC; CDR3 protein: CASSRPRGTQYF
D gene: NA; J gene: TRBJ1-6; clone size: NA; V gene: TRBV15; CDR3 DNA: TGTGCCACCAGCAGGGCGGTTTCACCCCTCCACTTT; CDR3 protein: CATSRAVSPLHF
D gene: TRBD2; J gene: TRBJ2-7; clone size: NA; V gene: TRBV14; CDR3 DNA: TGTGCCAGCAGCCAAGATGAGGGTTCCTGGCTAGCGGGGGTTTTTTTAAGCGAGCAGTACTTC; CDR3 protein: CASSQDEGSWLAGVFLSEQYF
D gene: NA; J gene: TRBJ1-3; clone size: NA; V gene: TRBV11-2; CDR3 DNA: TGTGCCAGCAGCCCACTTCGGTCTGGAAACACCATATATTTT; CDR3 protein: CASSPLRSGNTIYF
D gene: TRBD1; J gene: TRBJ2-3; clone size: NA; V gene: TRBV30; CDR3 DNA: TGTGCCTGGAGTGTTAAGGGGGCGTCAGATACGCAGTATTTT; CDR3 protein: CAWSVKGASDTQYF
D gene: TRBD1; J gene: TRBJ2-5; clone size: few; V gene: TRBV9; CDR3 DNA: TGTGCCAGCAGCGTAGCTACGGGACAGGTAGCAGAGACCCAGTACTTC; CDR3 protein: CASSVATGQVAETQYF
D gene: TRBD1; J gene: TRBJ1-5; clone size: once; V gene: TRBV30; CDR3 DNA: TGTGCCTGGAGTGTAGGGGGCAACAATCAGCCCCAGCATTTT; CDR3 protein: CAWSVGGNNQPQHF
D gene: TRBD1; J gene: TRBJ1-1; clone size: NA; V gene: TRBV19; CDR3 DNA: TGTGCCAGTAGGGACGGGACAGTTTTCGCCACTGAAGCTTTCTTT; CDR3 protein: CASRDGTVFATEAFF
D gene: TRBD1; J gene: TRBJ1-1; clone size: NA; V gene: TRBV11-2; CDR3 DNA: TGTGCCAGCAGCCCCCGACAGGGAGAAAGAACTGAAGCTTTCTTT; CDR3 protein: CASSPRQGERTEAFF
D gene: NA; J gene: TRBJ1-1; clone size: NA; V gene: TRBV29-1; CDR3 DNA: TGCAGCGCCGGAGGCCTGGGGGCTTTCTTT; CDR3 protein: CSAGGLGAFF
D gene: NA; J gene: TRBJ2-7; clone size: NA; V gene: TRBV2; CDR3 DNA: TGTGCCATGTCCCCCCCGGGCAGGGGCTACGAGCAGTACTTC; CDR3 protein: CAMSPPGRGYEQYF
D gene: NA; J gene: TRBJ1-4; clone size: NA; V gene: TRBV28; CDR3 DNA: TGTGCCAGCAGTTTCGTCACAGGGTGGGAAAAACTGTTTTTT; CDR3 protein: CASSFVTGWEKLFF
D gene: NA; J gene: TRBJ2-1; clone size: NA; V gene: TRBV5-4; CDR3 DNA: TGTGCCACCGTAGCGTACAATGAGCAGTTCTTC; CDR3 protein: CATVAYNEQFF
D gene: TRBD2; J gene: TRBJ2-7; clone size: NA; V gene: TRBV15; CDR3 DNA: TGTGCCACCAGCATATCCCCGGGACTAGCGCCTTACGAGCAGTACTTC; CDR3 protein: CATSISPGLAPYEQYF
D gene: TRBD1; J gene: TRBJ1-4; clone size: few; V gene: TRBV5-4; CDR3 DNA: TGTGCCAGTAGGGACAGGTCGAGCGATGAAAAACTGTTTTTT; CDR3 protein: CASRDRSSDEKLFF
D gene: NA; J gene: TRBJ2-3; clone size: NA; V gene: TRBV30; CDR3 DNA: TGTGCCTGGAAAGCGGGCTTCGGGAACACAGATACGCAGTATTTT; CDR3 protein: CAWKAGFGNTDTQYF
D gene: NA; J gene: TRBJ1-1; clone size: few; V gene: TRBV25-1; CDR3 DNA: TGTGCCAGCAGTGAATGGAGGGGACGGAACACTGAAGCTTTCTTT; CDR3 protein: CASSEWRGRNTEAFF
D gene: NA; J gene: TRBJ2-7; clone size: NA; V gene: TRBV4-3; CDR3 DNA: TGCGCCAGCAGCCAAGATCCATCAGGGGCGTACGAGCAGTACTTC; CDR3 protein: CASSQDPSGAYEQYF
D gene: TRBD1; J gene: TRBJ2-7; clone size: few; V gene: TRBV7-9; CDR3 DNA: TGTGCTTTAGGTGGAACAGGGGGATCCTACGAGCAGTACTTC; CDR3 protein: CALGGTGGSYEQYF
D gene: TRBD2; J gene: TRBJ2-1; clone size: NA; V gene: TRBV9; CDR3 DNA: TGTGCCAGCAGCGAGAAGGGACTAGCGGGAGCGAATGAGCAGTTCTTC; CDR3 protein: CASSEKGLAGANEQFF
D gene: NA; J gene: TRBJ1-3; clone size: few; V gene: TRBV27; CDR3 DNA: TGTGCCAGCAGTCCTGGTCGGTACAGAAGCTCTGGAAACACCATATATTTT; CDR3 protein: CASSPGRYRSSGNTIYF
D gene: TRBD2; J gene: TRBJ2-3; clone size: NA; V gene: TRBV7-9; CDR3 DNA: TGTGCCAGCAGCTCCAGACTAGCGGGATGGATGGATACGCAGTATTTT; CDR3 protein: CASSSRLAGWMDTQYF
D gene: NA; J gene: TRBJ2-7; clone size: NA; V gene: TRBV7-9; CDR3 DNA: TGTTCCAGCAGCTTAGACTCCCTCGAGCAGTACTTC; CDR3 protein: CSSSLDSLEQYF
D gene: NA; J gene: TRBJ2-4; clone size: NA; V gene: TRBV5-4; CDR3 DNA: TGTGCCAGCAGCTTATCCGGTGCCAAAAACATTCAGTACTTC; CDR3 protein: CASSLSGAKNIQYF
D gene: NA; J gene: TRBJ1-1; clone size: NA; V gene: TRBV6-6; CDR3 DNA: TGTGCCAGCATTTACACCCCTACCCCGAACACTGAAGCTTTCTTT; CDR3 protein: CASIYTPTPNTEAFF
D gene: TRBD2; J gene: TRBJ2-5; clone size: NA; V gene: TRBV6-1; CDR3 DNA: TGTGCCAGCAATCAGAGGCGGGGGGTTGGGGAGACCCAGTACTTC; CDR3 protein: CASNQRRGVGETQYF